Listed below are T cell receptor beta chains from one sample, sequenced in a study of blood T cell repertoires in COVID-19. Sequenced by immunoSEQ multiplex PCR; TCRdb stores in-frame clones only, minus some. The sample lists about 260,000 clones; 85% to 90% were seen once. Material: peripheral blood. These TCRs come from a woman in her sixties with COVID-19, enrolled during active disease. CDR3s leave out the opening cysteine and the closing phenylalanine or tryptophan.

TRBV6-5,TRBJ2-1,ASTRGYEQF
TRBV9,TRBJ2-7,ASSPRQNYEQY
TRBV6-2/TRBV6-3,TRBJ1-6,ASSSLLGNSPLH
TRBV5-6,TRBJ2-3,ASSSLGGRPDTQY
TRBV28,TRBJ2-5,ASSIVETQY
TRBV7-9,TRBJ2-1,ASSSLAGDLNEQF
TRBV6-5,TRBJ2-7,ASSRRRASSEQY
TRBV7-2,TRBJ2-7,ASSLVSGDSYEQY
TRBV15,TRBJ2-7,ATSRVRGTYEQY
TRBV28,TRBJ2-7,ASSLTGAKNEQY
TRBV30,TRBJ1-2,AWSGQVDYGYT
TRBV20-1,TRBJ2-7,SASGLVSYEQY
TRBV11-3,TRBJ2-2,ASSSRHNTGELF
TRBV28,TRBJ2-7,ASSLLLLAGDYEQY
TRBV2,TRBJ1-1,ASSEWRVAEAF
TRBV3-1/TRBV3-2,TRBJ2-5,ASSPSGTGVLETQY
TRBV6-5,TRBJ1-1,ASRWTGPTEAF
TRBV7-6,TRBJ2-1,ASRGRGDNEQF
TRBV6-5,TRBJ2-4,ASSYSASRRKNIQY
TRBV4-2,TRBJ1-6,ASSQVGSRATLH
TRBV19,TRBJ1-5,ASSRGQILGNQPQH
TRBV19,TRBJ1-2,ASSINRVSGYT
TRBV21-1,TRBJ1-1,ASSKVSGQGEAF
TRBV5-1,TRBJ1-6,ASSLATGTANSPLH
TRBV30,TRBJ1-3,ALMRTKIY
TRBV6-4,TRBJ2-1,ASSALAGGPENEQF
TRBV5-1,TRBJ1-4,ASSVQGANEKLF
TRBV3-1/TRBV3-2,TRBJ1-2,ASSQDFALYGYT
TRBV12-3/TRBV12-4,TRBJ2-7,ASSTSGREQY
TRBV5-1,TRBJ1-6,ASSLGVHQDNSPLH
TRBV19,TRBJ1-5,ASSTAKDTTSPPQH
TRBV25-1,TRBJ1-3,ASSGVSGSGNTIY
TRBV6-4,TRBJ2-1,ASSAELAASYNEQF
TRBV12-5,TRBJ1-1,ASGLVLGSGGTEAF
TRBV18,TRBJ1-2,ASSLIGQGYGYT
TRBV6-2/TRBV6-3,TRBJ2-3,ASSPGTSTDTQY
TRBV29-1,TRBJ2-7,SVRTGVTTYEQY
TRBV7-8,TRBJ2-7,ASSRGDTLYEQY
TRBV6-1,TRBJ2-2,ASSVPGQGIDTNTGELF
TRBV7-2,TRBJ2-1,ASSLWTSGRASDEQF
TRBV3-1/TRBV3-2,TRBJ1-5,ASSPTARYQPQH